This TCR beta chain was identified during a study of Ad26.COV2.S vaccination and SARS-CoV-2 variants. CDR1 is SGDLS, CDR2 YYNGEE, per germline. The V and J ends lost 3 bases and 5 bases respectively, with 11 bases between them. The CDR3 is 13 residues long. Sequencing was performed with immunoSEQ multiplex PCR; in TCRdb, only in-frame clones are kept and a portion is missing. The data hold around 170,000 clones, with roughly nine tenths observed a single time. Sample: peripheral blood, taken after recovery from COVID-19. The receptor's source is a human donor who had recovered from COVID-19. The rearrangement links TRBV9 to TRBJ2-5, with D tentatively TRBD1 (6 bases). The CDR3 loop reads CASSGNREETQYF. DNA of the CDR3: TGTGCCAGCAGCGGAAACAGGGAGGAGACCCAGTACTTC.